Sequencing of this T cell receptor (beta chain) was carried out in a study of shared clonotypes between healthy human individuals. Across the study: Per donor, CD8 memory used one plate, CD8 naive used two, CD4 memory used three and CD4 naive used three.

The CDR3 is 11 amino acids. The V end lost 6 bases, the J end lost 4 bases, and 5 bases lay between the germline ends. CDR1 and CDR2 from the germline V gene are SGHRS and YFSETQ. Genomic DNA of every subset was divided equally among multiple immunoSEQ plates. The assay was immunoSEQ multiplex PCR, and TCRdb's table has in-frame clones only and misses some. The sample has around 1.1 million clones, about 72% seen once. The clonotype was recovered from a man between 18 and 29 years old in good health. Some clones in this sample may be carry-over from other donors' samples. This chain links TRBV5-1 with TRBJ2-1; unclear D gene. Source material: memory CD4+ T cells from PBMCs. Subset: CD45RA-negative fraction. CDR3 loop: CASTDYNEQFF. The CDR3 region has the DNA TGCGCCAGCACCGATTACAATGAGCAGTTCTTC.